One and the same sample provided the 26 T cell receptor beta chains below, sequenced in a study of blood T cell repertoires in COVID-19. Clones were read by immunoSEQ multiplex PCR, and TCRdb kept only the in-frame ones, dropping some. Here the sample spans more than 10,000 clones, around four fifths being singletons. The sequenced sample consisted of peripheral blood. These receptors were collected from a human donor in a cohort sampled during active COVID-19.

The chain recombines TRBV19 with TRBJ1-2; D perhaps matches TRBD1 (5 bases). Germline CDR1 reads LNHDA; CDR2 reads SQIVND (reference sequence). V lost 7 bases to trimming and J lost 7 bases, with 22 bases between them. This CDR3 is 15 amino acids long. The CDR3 reads CASNPLGRVIGGYTF. DNA for the CDR3: TGTGCCAGTAATCCCCTCGGCAGGGTAATCGGTGGCTACACCTTC.

The chain uses TRBV11-2 and TRBJ1-1; D is perhaps TRBD1 (5 bases). CDR1 and CDR2 (germline): SGHAT, FQNNGV. V was pared by 0 bases and J by 1 base, with 9 bases between. The CDR3 has 15 amino acids. CDR3 residues: CASSLEVQGNTEAFF. DNA of the CDR3: TGTGCCAGCAGCTTAGAAGTGCAGGGGAACACTGAAGCTTTCTTT.

The sample holds a few counts of this clone. The genes are TRBV11-2 and TRBJ2-6; no clear D. Germline CDR1 SGHAT, CDR2 FQNNGV. CDR3 length equals 15 residues. Trimming removed 5 bases at V and 0 bases at J, with 8 bases between. The CDR3 region has the DNA TGTGCCAGCAGCATAGGGCCCTCTGGGGCCAACGTCCTGACTTTC. Translated: CASSIGPSGANVLTF.

The V and J genes are TRBV5-5 and TRBJ1-6; 8 nucleotides line up with TRBD1. V lost 4 bases and J lost 9; bases outside the gene matches: 12. Germline V gene data show CDR1 as SGHKS and CDR2 as YYEKEE (reference sequence). The CDR3 sequence is 16 residues long. The CDR3 nucleotides are TGTGCCAGCAGCCTTGGAACGGACAGGGTCACTTCACCCCTCCACTTT. Protein: CASSLGTDRVTSPLHF.

J is TRBJ1-2 and V is TRBV12-3 or TRBV12-4; possibly TRBD1 for D (5 bases). V was cut by 7 bases and J by 8 bases, with 17 bases left in between. The CDR3 spans 13 residues. CDR3 sequence: CASKPNGGRGYTF. CDR3 bases: TGTGCCAGCAAACCCAACGGGGGTCGCGGCTACACCTTC.

The rearrangement joins TRBV5-1 to TRBJ1-4, with D tentatively TRBD1 (5 bases). The V end was cut by 0 bases, the J end by 12 bases, with 9 bases between. The CDR3 has 12 residues. In germline, CDR1 is SGHRS, CDR2 YFSETQ. The CDR3 loop is CASSLVGGELFF. The CDR3 region has the DNA TGCGCCAGCAGCTTGGTGGGGGGTGAACTGTTTTTT.

The chain couples TRBV18 to TRBJ2-7; D may be TRBD2 (7 bases). V lost 3 bases and J 5 bases, leaving 17 bases between the germline ends. Germline V gene sequence: CDR1 KGHSH, CDR2 LQKENI. CDR3 length equals 15 residues. The CDR3 sequence is CASSPGGAGSHEQYF. The CDR3 DNA is TGTGCCAGCTCACCTGGGGGGGCCGGATCTCACGAGCAGTACTTC.

The chain carries TRBV7-2 and TRBJ2-1; TRBD1 aligns across 7 bases. The CDR3 extends over 14 amino acids. The ends lost 5 bases at V and 2 bases at J; junction bases unmatched: 3. Germline V CDR1 and CDR2: SGHTA, FQGNSA. CDR3 DNA sequence: TGTGCCAGCAGCCTCGGGACAGCCTACAATGAGCAGTTCTTC. Encoded protein: CASSLGTAYNEQFF. Full variable domain (outside the CDR3, taken from reference TRBV7-2 and TRBJ2-1): GAGVSQSPSNKVTEKGKDVELRCDPISGHTALYWYRQSLGQGLEFLIYFQGNSAPDKSGLPSDRFSAERTGGSVSTLTIQRTQQEDSAVYLCASSLGTAYNEQFFGPGTRLTVL.

This clone was detected only a few times. This rearrangement joins TRBV5-1 to TRBJ1-2, with unresolved D. V was trimmed by 1 base and J by 4 bases, leaving 8 bases between them. The CDR3 consists of 13 residues. Germline CDR1 SGHRS, CDR2 YFSETQ. DNA of the CDR3: TGCGCCAGCAGCTTGCAGGAGGGCTATGGCTACACCTTC. This sequence encodes CASSLQEGYGYTF. Looking up the rest from reference TRBV5-1 and TRBJ1-2 gives the full variable domain: KAGVTQTPRYLIKTRGQQVTLSCSPISGHRSVSWYQQTPGQGLQFLFEYFSETQRNKGNFPGRFSGRQFSNSRSEMNVSTLELGDSALYLCASSLQEGYGYTFGSGTRLTVV.

V usage is TRBV15 and J usage is TRBJ2-5, with D possibly matching TRBD1 (6 bases). Trimming removed 0 bases at V and 4 bases at J, with 21 bases between. There are 18 residues in the CDR3. CDR1 and CDR2 from the germline V gene are LNHNV and YYDKDF (reference sequence). CDR3 sequence reads: CATSREHRVRGERETQYF. The CDR3 coding sequence is TGTGCCACCAGCAGAGAGCACAGGGTCCGTGGCGAAAGAGAGACCCAGTACTTC.

The chain carries TRBV29-1 and TRBJ2-3, with D tentatively TRBD2 (5 bases). The CDR3 runs to 15 residues. Trimming cost V 4 bases and J 7 bases, with 21 bases left between them. Germline V gene sequence: CDR1 SQVTM, CDR2 ANQGSEA. The CDR3 is CSVASGSQSDNTQYF. The CDR3 DNA reads as TGCAGCGTTGCGTCGGGGTCCCAGTCCGACAATACGCAGTATTTT.

The rearrangement joins TRBV6-2 or TRBV6-3 to TRBJ2-7; 11 bases are a match to TRBD2. The length of the CDR3 is 17 residues. Germline V gene lookup returns CDR1 MNHEY and CDR2 SVGEGT. The ends lost 2 bases at V and 3 bases at J; junction bases unmatched: 9. CDR3 sequence reads: CASSYVLAGGENYEQYF. The CDR3 coding sequence is TGTGCCAGCAGTTACGTCCTAGCGGGGGGCGAAAACTACGAGCAGTACTTC.

The rearrangement joins TRBV18 to TRBJ2-2; 9 positions agree with TRBD2. The CDR3 length is 17 residues. Germline V gene data show CDR1 as KGHSH and CDR2 as LQKENI. V shed 1 base, J shed 2 bases, and the junction held 5 bases outside the gene matches. CDR3 coding DNA: TGTGCCAGCTCACCACGGAGCGGGGGGCTTAACACCGGGGAGCTGTTTTTT. Protein sequence: CASSPRSGGLNTGELFF.

This chain joins TRBV7-2 and TRBJ2-1; perhaps TRBD2 as D (6 bases). This CDR3 contains 15 residues. V was shortened by 3 bases and J by 0 bases, with 9 bases between the two germline ends. Germline V gene sequence: CDR1 SGHTA, CDR2 FQGNSA. CDR3 sequence (DNA): TGTGCCAGCAGCTTCGGGGGAGTCTCCTACAATGAGCAGTTCTTC. Encoded protein: CASSFGGVSYNEQFF.

This clone has just a few counts. The V and J genes are TRBV6-6 and TRBJ2-1; D remains ambiguous. The CDR3 covers 11 residues. CDR1 and CDR2 from the germline V gene are MNHNY and SVGAGI (reference sequence). The V gene lost 6 bases and the J gene lost 4 bases, with 4 bases spanning the gap. Here the CDR3 reads CASRAYNEQFF. The CDR3 region has the DNA TGTGCCAGCAGAGCGTACAATGAGCAGTTCTTC.

This chain connects TRBV7-6 to TRBJ2-6; TRBD1 aligns across 10 bases. V was pared by 2 bases and J by 2 bases, with 6 bases of the junction left unmatched. Germline V gives CDR1 SGHVS, CDR2 FNYEAQ. The CDR3 length is 18 residues. The CDR3 bases are TGTGCCAGCAGCTTAAGAGGACAGGGGGAGGCTGGGGCCAACGTCCTGACTTTC. Residues: CASSLRGQGEAGANVLTF.

This clone was observed a few times. V and J are TRBV11-1 and TRBJ2-3; no firm D call. The CDR3 totals 13 residues. The V gene lost 3 bases and the J gene lost 2 bases, with 6 bases spanning the gap. The V gene's germline CDR1 is SGHAT and CDR2 FQDESV (reference sequence). The CDR3 DNA follows: TGTGCCAGCAGCTTGAGACACACAGATACGCAGTATTTT. It yields the protein CASSLRHTDTQYF.

The chain recombines TRBV5-1 with TRBJ1-6; 8 nucleotides line up with TRBD1. The germline CDR1 and CDR2 sequences are SGHRS and YFSETQ. J gave up 9 bases and V 4 bases, and 9 bases lay outside the gene matches. This CDR3 is built from 15 residues. The CDR3: CASSPIGQGPSPLHF. The CDR3 nucleotides read TGCGCCAGCAGCCCCATTGGACAGGGTCCTTCACCCCTCCACTTT.

V is TRBV12-3 or TRBV12-4 and J is TRBJ1-4; a weak D match, TRBD1 (5 bases). Trimming stripped 8 bases from V and 7 bases from J, with 14 bases between. CDR3 length: 13 amino acids. This chain's CDR3 is CASQGGRLEKLFF. The CDR3 DNA follows: TGTGCCAGCCAGGGCGGACGGCTTGAAAAACTGTTTTTT.

V and J are TRBV30 and TRBJ1-2, with no clear D. The CDR3 contains 12 residues. Between the trimmed V and J ends, which lost 3 bases and 5 bases, there was a span of 10 bases. The germline gives CDR1 GTSNPN, CDR2 SVGIG (reference sequence). CDR3: CAWSVEEYGYTF. CDR3 sequence (DNA): TGTGCCTGGAGCGTCGAAGAGTATGGCTACACCTTC.

The V gene is TRBV30, the J gene TRBJ1-6; a possible D gene is TRBD1 (5 bases). Trimming left V 3 bases short and J 4 bases short, with 19 bases between. The CDR3 is 17 residues long. CDR1 GTSNPN and CDR2 SVGIG come from the germline V gene (reference sequence). CDR3 sequence reads: CAWRGGAGISYNSPLHF. CDR3 DNA: TGTGCCTGGAGGGGAGGGGCCGGTATTAGTTATAATTCACCCCTCCACTTT. Variable domain in full (rest from reference TRBV30 and TRBJ1-6): SQTIHQWPATLVQPVGSPLSLECTVEGTSNPNLYWYRQAAGRGLQLLFYSVGIGQISSEVPQNLSASRPQDRQFILSSKKLLLSDSGFYLCAWRGGAGISYNSPLHFGNGTRLTVT.

The CDR3 DNA is TGCAGCGTTGTGGCAGCGGGGGCGGGCACCGGGGAGCTGTTTTTT. Amino acids: CSVVAAGAGTGELFF. This chain connects TRBV29-1 to TRBJ2-2; 8 nucleotides agree with TRBD2. V was pared by 4 bases and J by 4 bases, with 8 bases of the junction left unmatched. Germline CDR1 SQVTM, CDR2 ANQGSEA. The CDR3 totals 15 residues.

The chain employs TRBV11-2 and TRBJ1-5; no reliable D call. The CDR3 sequence is 14 residues long. Trimming removed 4 bases at V and 6 bases at J, with 13 bases between. Per germline, CDR1 SGHAT and CDR2 FQNNGV. As DNA, the CDR3 is TGTGCCAGCAGCTCAACGAGCCCGAGTCAGCCCCAGCATTTT. Translated: CASSSTSPSQPQHF.

V gene TRBV5-1 combines with J gene TRBJ2-3, with 9 positions matching TRBD2. From germline, CDR1 is SGHRS and CDR2 YFSETQ. The CDR3 runs to 17 residues. V trimming: 4 bases; J trimming: 2 bases; junction bases outside the gene matches: 11. CDR3 region: CASSPGASGVFTDTQYF. The CDR3, as DNA: TGCGCCAGCAGCCCCGGAGCTAGCGGGGTCTTCACAGATACGCAGTATTTT.

The chain couples TRBV6-2 or TRBV6-3 to TRBJ2-3; D is undetermined. CDR3 size: 12 residues. V dropped 6 bases and J dropped 3 bases, with 7 bases sitting between them. Per germline, CDR1 MNHEY and CDR2 SVGEGT. CDR3 nucleotide sequence: TGTGCCAGCAGACCTTTAACAGATACGCAGTATTTT. Amino acid sequence: CASRPLTDTQYF.

This rearrangement joins TRBV6-6 to TRBJ1-4, with a weak D call TRBD1 (6 bases). The CDR3 length is 15 residues. Trimming stripped 0 bases from V and 8 bases from J, with 13 bases between. Germline CDR1 MNHNY, CDR2 SVGAGI (reference sequence). CDR3 in DNA: TGTGCCAGCAGTTACTCTCCCAGGGGCGGGGAAAAACTGTTTTTT. It is translated as CASSYSPRGGEKLFF.